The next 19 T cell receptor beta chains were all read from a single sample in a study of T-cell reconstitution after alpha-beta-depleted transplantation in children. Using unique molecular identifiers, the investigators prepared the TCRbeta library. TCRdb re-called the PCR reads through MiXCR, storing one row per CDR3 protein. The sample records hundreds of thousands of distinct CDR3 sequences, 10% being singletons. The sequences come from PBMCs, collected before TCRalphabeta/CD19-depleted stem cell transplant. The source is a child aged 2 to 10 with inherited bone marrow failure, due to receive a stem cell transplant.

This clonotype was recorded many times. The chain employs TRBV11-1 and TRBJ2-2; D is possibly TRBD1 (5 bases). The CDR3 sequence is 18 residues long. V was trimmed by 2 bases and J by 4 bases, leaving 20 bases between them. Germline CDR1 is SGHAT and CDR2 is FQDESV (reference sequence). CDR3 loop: CASSLRTARAYPTGELFF. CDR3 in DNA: TGTGCCAGCAGCTTACGGACGGCCAGGGCCTACCCCACCGGGGAGCTGTTTTTT.

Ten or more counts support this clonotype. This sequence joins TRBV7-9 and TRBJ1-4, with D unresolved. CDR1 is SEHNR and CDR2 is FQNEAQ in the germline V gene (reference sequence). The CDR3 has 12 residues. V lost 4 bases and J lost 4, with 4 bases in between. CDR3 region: CASSSNNEKLFF. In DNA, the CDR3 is TGTGCCAGCAGCTCGAATAATGAAAAACTGTTTTTT.

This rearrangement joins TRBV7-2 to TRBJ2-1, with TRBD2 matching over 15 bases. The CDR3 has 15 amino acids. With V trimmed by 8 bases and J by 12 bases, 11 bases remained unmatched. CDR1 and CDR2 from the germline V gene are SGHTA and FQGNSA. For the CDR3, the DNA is TGTGCCAGCCCCCCCGGGACTAGCGGGAGGTGGTGGCAGTTCTTC. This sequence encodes CASPPGTSGRWWQFF.

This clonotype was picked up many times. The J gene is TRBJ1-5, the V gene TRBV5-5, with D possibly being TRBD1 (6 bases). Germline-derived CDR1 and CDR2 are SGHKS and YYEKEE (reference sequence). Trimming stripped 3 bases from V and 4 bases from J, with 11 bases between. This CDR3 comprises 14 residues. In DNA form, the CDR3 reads TGTGCCAGCAGCTGGACAGTGCCTAATCAGCCCCAGCATTTT. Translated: CASSWTVPNQPQHF.

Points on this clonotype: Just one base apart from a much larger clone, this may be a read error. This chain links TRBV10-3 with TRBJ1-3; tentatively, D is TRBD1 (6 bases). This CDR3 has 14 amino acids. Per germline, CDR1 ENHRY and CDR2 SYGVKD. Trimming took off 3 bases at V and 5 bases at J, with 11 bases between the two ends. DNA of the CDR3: TGTGCCATCAGTGAACTGGGGGGCCGAAACACCATATATTTT. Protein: CAISELGGRNTIYF.

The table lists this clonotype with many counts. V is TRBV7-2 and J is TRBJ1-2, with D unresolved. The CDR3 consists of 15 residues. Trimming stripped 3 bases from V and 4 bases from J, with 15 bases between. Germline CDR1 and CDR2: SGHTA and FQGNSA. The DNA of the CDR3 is TGTGCCAGCAGCTTTGGATCGCGTCAGCTCTATGGCTACACCTTC. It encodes CASSFGSRQLYGYTF.

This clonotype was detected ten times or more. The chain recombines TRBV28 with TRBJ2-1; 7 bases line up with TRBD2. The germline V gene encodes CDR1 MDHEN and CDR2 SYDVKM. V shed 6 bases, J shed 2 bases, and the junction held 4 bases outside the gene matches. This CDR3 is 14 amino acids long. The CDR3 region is CASSWEGAYNEQFF. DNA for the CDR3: TGTGCCAGCAGCTGGGAGGGAGCCTACAATGAGCAGTTCTTC.

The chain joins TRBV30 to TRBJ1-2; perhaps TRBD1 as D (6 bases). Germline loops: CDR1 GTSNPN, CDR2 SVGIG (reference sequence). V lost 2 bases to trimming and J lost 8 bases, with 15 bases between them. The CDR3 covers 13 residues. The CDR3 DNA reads TGTGCCTGGAGTACTCTTCGGACAGACGGCTACACCTTC. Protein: CAWSTLRTDGYTF.

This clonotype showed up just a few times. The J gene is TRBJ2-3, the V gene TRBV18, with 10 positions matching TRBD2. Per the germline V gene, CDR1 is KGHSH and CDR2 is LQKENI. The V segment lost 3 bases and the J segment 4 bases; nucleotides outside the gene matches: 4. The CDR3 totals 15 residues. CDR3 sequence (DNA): TGTGCCAGCTCACCTACTAGCGGGATAGCAGATACGCAGTATTTT. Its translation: CASSPTSGIADTQYF.

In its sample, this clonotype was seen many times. In nucleotides, the CDR3 is TGTGCCAGCAGCGCAACCGGGACAGGGGTGCGTGAGCAGTTCTTC. Its translation is CASSATGTGVREQFF. This chain links TRBV9 with TRBJ2-1; 10 bases match TRBD1. Germline loops: CDR1 SGDLS, CDR2 YYNGEE. V was clipped by 3 bases and J by 9 bases; unmatched bases: 9. The CDR3 spans 15 residues.

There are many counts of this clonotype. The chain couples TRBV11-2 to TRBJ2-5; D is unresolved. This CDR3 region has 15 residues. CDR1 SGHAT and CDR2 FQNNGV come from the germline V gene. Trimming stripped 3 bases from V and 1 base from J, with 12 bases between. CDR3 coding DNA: TGTGCCAGCAGCTTTCGAGGCGGAATCCAAGAGACCCAGTACTTC. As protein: CASSFRGGIQETQYF.

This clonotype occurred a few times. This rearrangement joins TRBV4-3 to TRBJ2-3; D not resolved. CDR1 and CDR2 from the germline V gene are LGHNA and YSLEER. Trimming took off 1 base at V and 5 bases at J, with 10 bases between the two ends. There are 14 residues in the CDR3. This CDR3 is CASSQGIPGDTQYF. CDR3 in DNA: TGCGCCAGCAGCCAAGGTATCCCGGGAGATACGCAGTATTTT.

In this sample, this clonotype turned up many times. CDR3 nucleotide sequence: TGCAGTGCTAGCGCGCCAGGGGGTGGCGAGCAGTTCTTC. Its translation: CSASAPGGGEQFF. The chain carries TRBV20-1 and TRBJ2-1; 7 bases map to TRBD1. Trimming took 3 bases from V and 10 from J; bases not matched to a gene: 9. The germline V gene encodes CDR1 DFQATT and CDR2 SNEGSKA (reference sequence). The CDR3 covers 13 residues.

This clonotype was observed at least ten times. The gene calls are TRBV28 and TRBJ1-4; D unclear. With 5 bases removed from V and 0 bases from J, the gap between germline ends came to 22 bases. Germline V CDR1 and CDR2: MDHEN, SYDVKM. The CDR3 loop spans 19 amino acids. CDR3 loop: CASSRTPAIYGATNEKLFF. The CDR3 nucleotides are TGTGCCAGCAGTCGCACACCTGCGATCTATGGTGCAACTAATGAAAAACTGTTTTTT.

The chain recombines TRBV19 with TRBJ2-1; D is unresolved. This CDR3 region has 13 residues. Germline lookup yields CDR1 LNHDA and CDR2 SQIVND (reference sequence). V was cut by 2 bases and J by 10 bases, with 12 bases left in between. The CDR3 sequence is CASSITQPTEQFF. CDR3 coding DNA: TGTGCCAGTAGTATAACCCAGCCTACCGAGCAGTTCTTC.

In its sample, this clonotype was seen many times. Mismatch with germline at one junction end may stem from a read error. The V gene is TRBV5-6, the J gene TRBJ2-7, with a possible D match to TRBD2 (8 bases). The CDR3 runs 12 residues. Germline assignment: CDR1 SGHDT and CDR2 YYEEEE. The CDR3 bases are TGTGCCAGCAGCTTAGGGGGCCAGCGGGAGCACTTC. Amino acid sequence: CASSLGGQREHF.

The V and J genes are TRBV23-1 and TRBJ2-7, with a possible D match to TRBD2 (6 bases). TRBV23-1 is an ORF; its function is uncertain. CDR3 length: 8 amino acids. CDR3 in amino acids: CASSRGLV. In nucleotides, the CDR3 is TGCGCCAGCAGTCGAGGACTAGTC.

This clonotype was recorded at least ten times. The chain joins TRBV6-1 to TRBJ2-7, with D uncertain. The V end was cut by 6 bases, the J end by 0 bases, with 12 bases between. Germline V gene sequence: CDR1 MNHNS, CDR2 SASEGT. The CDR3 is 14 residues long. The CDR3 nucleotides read TGTGCCAGCAGAATCAGCGCGAGCTCCTACGAGCAGTACTTC. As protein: CASRISASSYEQYF.

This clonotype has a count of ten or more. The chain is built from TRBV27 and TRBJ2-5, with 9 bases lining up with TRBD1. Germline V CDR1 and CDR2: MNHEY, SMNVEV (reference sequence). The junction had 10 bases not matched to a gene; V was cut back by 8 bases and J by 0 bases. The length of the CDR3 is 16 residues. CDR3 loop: CASALTGGPYQETQYF. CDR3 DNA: TGTGCCAGCGCATTAACAGGGGGCCCGTACCAAGAGACCCAGTACTTC.